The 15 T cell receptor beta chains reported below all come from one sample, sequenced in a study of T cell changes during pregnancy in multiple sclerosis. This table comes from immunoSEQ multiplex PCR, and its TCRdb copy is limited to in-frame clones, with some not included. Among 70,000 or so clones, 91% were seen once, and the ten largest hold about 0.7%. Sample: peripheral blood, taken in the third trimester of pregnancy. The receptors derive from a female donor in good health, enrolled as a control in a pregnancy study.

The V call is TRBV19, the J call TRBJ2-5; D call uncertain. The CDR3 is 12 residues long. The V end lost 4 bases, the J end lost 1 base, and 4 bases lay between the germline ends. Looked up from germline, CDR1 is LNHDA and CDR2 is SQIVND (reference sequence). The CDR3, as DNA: TGTGCCAGTAGTAGGGCCCAAGAGACCCAGTACTTC. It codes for CASSRAQETQYF.

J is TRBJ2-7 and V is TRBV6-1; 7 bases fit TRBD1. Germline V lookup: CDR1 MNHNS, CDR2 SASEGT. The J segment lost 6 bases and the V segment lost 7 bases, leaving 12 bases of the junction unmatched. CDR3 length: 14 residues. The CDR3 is CASNQGGGLGEQYF. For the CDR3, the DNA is TGTGCCAGCAATCAAGGGGGCGGTCTAGGCGAGCAGTACTTC.

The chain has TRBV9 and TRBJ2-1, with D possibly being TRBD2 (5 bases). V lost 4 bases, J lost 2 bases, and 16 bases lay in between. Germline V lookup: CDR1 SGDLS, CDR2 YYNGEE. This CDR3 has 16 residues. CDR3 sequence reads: CASSTRGAFTYNEQFF. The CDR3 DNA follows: TGTGCCAGCAGCACCCGGGGAGCGTTTACCTACAATGAGCAGTTCTTC.

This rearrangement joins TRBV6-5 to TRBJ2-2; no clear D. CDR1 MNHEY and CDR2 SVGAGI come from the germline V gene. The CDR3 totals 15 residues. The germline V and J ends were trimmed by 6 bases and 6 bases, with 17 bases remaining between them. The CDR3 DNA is TGTGCCAGCAGGCGTCTTATAATTCGGGCCGGGGAGCTGTTTTTT. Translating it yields CASRRLIIRAGELFF.

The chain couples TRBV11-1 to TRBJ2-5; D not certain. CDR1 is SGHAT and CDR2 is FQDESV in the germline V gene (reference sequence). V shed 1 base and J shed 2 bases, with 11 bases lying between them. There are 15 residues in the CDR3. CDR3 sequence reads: CASSLERERQETQYF. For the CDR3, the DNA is TGTGCCAGCAGCTTAGAACGAGAAAGACAAGAGACCCAGTACTTC.

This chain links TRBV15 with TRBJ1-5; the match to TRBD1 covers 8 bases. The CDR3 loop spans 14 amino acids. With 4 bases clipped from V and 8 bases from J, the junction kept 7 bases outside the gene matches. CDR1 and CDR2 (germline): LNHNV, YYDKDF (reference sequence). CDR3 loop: CATSNHRGREPQHF. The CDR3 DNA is TGTGCCACCAGCAACCACAGGGGGAGGGAGCCCCAGCATTTT.

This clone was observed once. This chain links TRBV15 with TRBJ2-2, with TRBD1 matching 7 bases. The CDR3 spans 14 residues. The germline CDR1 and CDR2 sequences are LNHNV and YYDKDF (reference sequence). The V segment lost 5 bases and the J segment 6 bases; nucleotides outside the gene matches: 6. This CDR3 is CATSAGGDSGELFF. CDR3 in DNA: TGTGCCACCAGCGCAGGGGGAGATTCCGGGGAGCTGTTTTTT.

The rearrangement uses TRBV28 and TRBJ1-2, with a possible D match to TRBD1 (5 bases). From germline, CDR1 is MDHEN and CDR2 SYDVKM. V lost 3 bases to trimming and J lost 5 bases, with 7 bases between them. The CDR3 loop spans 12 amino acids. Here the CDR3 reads CASSFRGYGYTF. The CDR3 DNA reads TGTGCCAGCAGTTTCCGGGGGTATGGCTACACCTTC.

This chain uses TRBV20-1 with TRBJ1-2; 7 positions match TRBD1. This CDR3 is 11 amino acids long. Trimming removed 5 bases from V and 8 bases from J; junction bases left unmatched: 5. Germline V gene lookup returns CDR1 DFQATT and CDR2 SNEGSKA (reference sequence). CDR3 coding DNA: TGCAGTGCTGCCCGGGACAGCGGCTACACCTTC. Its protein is CSAARDSGYTF.

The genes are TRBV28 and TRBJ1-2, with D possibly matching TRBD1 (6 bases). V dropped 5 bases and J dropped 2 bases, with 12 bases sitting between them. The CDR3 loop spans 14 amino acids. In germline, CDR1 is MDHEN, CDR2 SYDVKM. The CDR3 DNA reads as TGTGCCAGCAGTCCCAGCGACAGGAACTATGGCTACACCTTC. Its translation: CASSPSDRNYGYTF.

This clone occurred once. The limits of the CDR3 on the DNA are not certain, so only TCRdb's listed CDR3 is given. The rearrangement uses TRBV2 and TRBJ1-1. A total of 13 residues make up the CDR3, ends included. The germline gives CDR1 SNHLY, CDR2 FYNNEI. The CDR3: CASSVVGGGANVF.

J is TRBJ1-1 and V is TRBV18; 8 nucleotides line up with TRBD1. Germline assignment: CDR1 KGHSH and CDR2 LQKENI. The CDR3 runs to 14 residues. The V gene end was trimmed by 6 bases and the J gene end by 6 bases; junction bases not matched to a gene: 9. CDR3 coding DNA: TGTGCCAGCTCGCTCGGACAGGGAAGGGCTGAAGCTTTCTTT. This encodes CASSLGQGRAEAFF.

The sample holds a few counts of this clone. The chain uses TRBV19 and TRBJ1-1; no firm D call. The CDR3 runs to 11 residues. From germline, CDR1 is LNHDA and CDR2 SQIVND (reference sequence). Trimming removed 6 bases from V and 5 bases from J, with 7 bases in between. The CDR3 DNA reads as TGTGCCAGTAGCCCCGGGACTGAAGCTTTCTTT. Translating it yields CASSPGTEAFF.

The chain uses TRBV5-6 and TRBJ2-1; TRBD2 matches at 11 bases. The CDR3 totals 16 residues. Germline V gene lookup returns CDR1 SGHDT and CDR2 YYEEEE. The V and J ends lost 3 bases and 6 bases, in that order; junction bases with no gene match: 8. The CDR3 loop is CASSSIAGGPRNEQFF. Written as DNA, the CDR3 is TGTGCCAGCAGCTCAATAGCGGGAGGGCCTCGCAATGAGCAGTTCTTC.

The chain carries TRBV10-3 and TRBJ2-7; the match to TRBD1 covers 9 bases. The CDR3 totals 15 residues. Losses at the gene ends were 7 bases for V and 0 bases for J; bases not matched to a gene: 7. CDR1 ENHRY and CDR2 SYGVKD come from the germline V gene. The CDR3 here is CAIMNRGPTSYEQYF. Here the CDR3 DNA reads TGTGCCATCATGAACAGGGGGCCTACCTCCTACGAGCAGTACTTC.